The clone carrying this TCR beta chain appeared a few times. Its antigen remains unknown. V lost 0 bases and J 1 base, leaving 9 bases between the germline ends. Germline V gives CDR1 DFQATT, CDR2 SNEGSKA (reference sequence). The CDR3 has 15 amino acids. These data are taken from a study of CD8 T cells in ankylosing spondylitis. Study outcomes and limitations: For ankylosing spondylitis blood, a TCR beta motif of 7 or 8 highly homologous variants appeared characteristic. Disease-linked clones, CD8+, were relatively rare in peripheral blood. Previous work reported some of these motif variants in the synovial fluid and blood of reactive arthritis. Significant enrichment of disease-linked clones was reported in matched ankylosing spondylitis synovial fluid.

TCRdb re-derived calls from the 5' RACE reads in MiXCR, one entry per CDR3 protein. The sample carries 200,000 to 250,000 distinct CDR3 sequences, more than 25% recorded once. The sequenced sample was blood, either unsorted or a sorted T cell fraction (not recorded which). The chain employs TRBV20-1 and TRBJ2-2; D is unresolved. The sequence derives from a male donor with ankylosing spondylitis or in good health (not recorded which). CDR3: CSARDRNRNTGELFF. CDR3 nucleotides: TGCAGTGCTAGAGATCGGAACCGGAACACCGGGGAGCTGTTTTTT.